These 27 T cell receptor beta chains were all obtained from the same sample, sequenced in a study of CD8 T cells in Susac syndrome. The RNA input was about 0.5 to 1 ug, and it was reverse transcribed with random hexamers. TCRdb re-derived calls from the immunoSEQ multiplex PCR reads in MiXCR, one entry per CDR3 protein. This sample carries fewer than 350,000 distinct CDR3 sequences, around 89% of them seen once, and the ten largest clones take around 0.18%. The source material was CD8+ T cells from PBMCs. Receptors originate from a human donor with multiple sclerosis.

The DNA of the CDR3 is TGCAGTGCCCCCGGGGCGGGAGGGATGTACGAGCAGTACTTC. Residues: CSAPGAGGMYEQYF. This chain links TRBV20-1 with TRBJ2-7; 9 bases line up with TRBD2. The CDR3 sequence is 14 residues long. Germline V gene sequence: CDR1 DFQATT, CDR2 SNEGSKA (reference sequence). Germline trimming cut 6 bases from V and 4 bases from J; bases unmatched to any gene: 10.

V and J are TRBV7-3 and TRBJ2-7, with 8 bases matching TRBD2. Germline trimming cut 0 bases from V and 5 bases from J; bases unmatched to any gene: 9. This CDR3 spans 16 amino acids. Germline loops: CDR1 SGHTA, CDR2 FQGTGA. As DNA, the CDR3 is TGTGCCAGCAGCTTAACGGGCAGCGGGGGCCCAGACGAGCAGTACTTC. It yields the protein CASSLTGSGGPDEQYF.

The V and J genes are TRBV27 and TRBJ2-3; D possibly uses TRBD1 or TRBD2 (5 bases each). CDR1 is MNHEY and CDR2 is SMNVEV in the germline V gene (reference sequence). CDR3 length: 14 amino acids. The V end was cut by 3 bases, the J end by 6 bases, with 13 bases between. CDR3 nucleotides: TGTGCCAGCAGTTTGGGACCCAGCTTGGATACGCAGTATTTT. This encodes CASSLGPSLDTQYF.

V gene TRBV2 combines with J gene TRBJ1-2; 12 bases are shared with TRBD1. The CDR3 is made up of 14 amino acids. CDR1 is SNHLY, CDR2 FYNNEI, per germline. The trim removed 10 bases at V and 2 bases at J, leaving 5 bases unmatched. The CDR3 loop is CAMPGQGANYGYTF. The CDR3 bases are TGTGCCATGCCGGGACAGGGGGCGAACTATGGCTACACCTTC. Complete variable domain (other parts from reference TRBV2 and TRBJ1-2): EPEVTQTPSHQVTQMGQEVILRCVPISNHLYFYWYRQILGQKVEFLVSFYNNEISEKSEIFDDQFSVERPDGSNFTLKIRSTKLEDSAMYFCAMPGQGANYGYTFGSGTRLTVV.

This rearrangement joins TRBV19 to TRBJ1-2; D is possibly TRBD1 (6 bases). The CDR3 is made up of 15 amino acids. V lost 8 bases and J lost 5, with 21 bases in between. Germline CDR1 reads LNHDA; CDR2 reads SQIVND (reference sequence). CDR3 sequence reads: CASSPWGGETYGYTF. The CDR3 DNA sequence: TGTGCCAGTTCGCCTTGGGGGGGCGAGACATATGGCTACACCTTC.

The V gene is TRBV4-2, the J gene TRBJ2-7; 9 bases line up with TRBD2. The J segment lost 2 bases and the V segment lost 2 bases, leaving 7 bases of the junction unmatched. Germline V gene sequence: CDR1 LGHNA, CDR2 YNFKEQ. This CDR3 comprises 16 residues. CDR3 sequence: CASSQSVSGGPYEQYF. CDR3 coding DNA: TGTGCCAGCAGCCAATCTGTTAGCGGGGGCCCCTACGAGCAGTACTTC.

This chain uses TRBV12-3 or TRBV12-4 with TRBJ2-7; D is perhaps TRBD2 (5 bases). The CDR3 sequence is 14 residues long. V was shortened by 3 bases and J by 0 bases, with 9 bases between the two germline ends. For the CDR3, the DNA is TGTGCCAGCAGTTTCGTGAGCGGCTCCTACGAGCAGTACTTC. It translates to CASSFVSGSYEQYF.

CDR3 coding DNA: TGTGCCAGCAGTTTATACGCCGGGGTCGATGGCTACACCTTC. As protein: CASSLYAGVDGYTF. The chain is built from TRBV28 and TRBJ1-2; D remains unclear. The germline CDR1 and CDR2 sequences are MDHEN and SYDVKM. V shed 1 base and J shed 6 bases, with 12 bases lying between them. The CDR3 sequence is 14 residues long.

The chain uses TRBV30 and TRBJ2-1; 8 nucleotides line up with TRBD2. V trimming: 0 bases; J trimming: 4 bases; junction bases outside the gene matches: 2. The CDR3 runs 14 residues. Germline V gene lookup returns CDR1 GTSNPN and CDR2 SVGIG (reference sequence). In DNA, the CDR3 is TGTGCCTGGAGTGTTTTAGCGGGATACAATGAGCAGTTCTTC. Its translation is CAWSVLAGYNEQFF.

The V call is TRBV27, the J call TRBJ2-1, with TRBD1 identical over 10 bases. The CDR3 runs to 15 residues. V trimming: 3 bases; J trimming: 2 bases; junction bases outside the gene matches: 1. The germline CDR1 and CDR2 sequences are MNHEY and SMNVEV (reference sequence). CDR3 in amino acids: CASSLGTGAYNEQFF. The CDR3 bases are TGTGCCAGCAGTTTGGGGACAGGGGCCTACAATGAGCAGTTCTTC.

This clonotype has a single count. The chain combines TRBV28 with TRBJ1-3; tentatively, D is TRBD1 (5 bases). Per germline, CDR1 MDHEN and CDR2 SYDVKM. The CDR3 loop spans 18 amino acids. Trimming took off 2 bases at V and 2 bases at J, with 19 bases between the two ends. CDR3 residues: CASSLTGVGGVPGNTIYF. CDR3 sequence (DNA): TGTGCCAGCAGTTTAACCGGGGTTGGGGGGGTTCCTGGAAACACCATATATTTT.

The gene calls are TRBV6-5 and TRBJ1-4; D gene uncertain. The germline V gene encodes CDR1 MNHEY and CDR2 SVGAGI. CDR3 size: 14 residues. With 3 bases removed from V and 7 bases from J, the gap between germline ends came to 12 bases. CDR3 amino acids: CASSYYGSGEKLFF. The CDR3 DNA reads as TGTGCCAGCAGTTATTATGGGAGTGGTGAAAAACTGTTTTTT.

The chain is built from TRBV10-3 and TRBJ2-7; D gene unclear. Trimming left V 2 bases short and J 1 base short, with 6 bases between. Germline assignment: CDR1 ENHRY and CDR2 SYGVKD. This CDR3 comprises 13 residues. Here the CDR3 DNA reads TGTGCCATCAGTGAGCTAAATTCCTACGAGCAGTACTTC. This encodes CAISELNSYEQYF.

The V and J genes are TRBV7-3 and TRBJ1-2; D is perhaps TRBD1 (5 bases). Germline assignment: CDR1 SGHTA and CDR2 FQGTGA. Trimming shortened V by 5 bases and J by 4 bases, and 23 bases separated the two germline ends. This CDR3 region has 17 residues. CDR3 sequence (DNA): TGTGCCAGCAGCCCCATTCCCGGGACCGGAGAGGTCTATGGCTACACCTTC. Its protein is CASSPIPGTGEVYGYTF.

J is TRBJ1-1 and V is TRBV9, with D possibly matching TRBD1 (5 bases). The CDR3 is 16 amino acids. V lost 3 bases and J lost 5, with 20 bases in between. From germline, CDR1 is SGDLS and CDR2 YYNGEE. The CDR3 region is CASSGPRRGAGTEAFF. In DNA, the CDR3 is TGTGCCAGCAGCGGGCCCCGCCGGGGCGCGGGGACTGAAGCTTTCTTT.

The J gene is TRBJ2-7, the V gene TRBV10-2; D possibly uses TRBD1 or TRBD2 (5 bases each). V was pared by 10 bases and J by 5 bases, with 24 bases between. Per germline, CDR1 WSHSY and CDR2 SAAADI. This CDR3 has 15 amino acids. The CDR3 region has the DNA TGCGCCACCCGTGGGACCACGTCGAGGTCGGACGAGCAGTACTTC. Protein sequence: CATRGTTSRSDEQYF.

The chain is built from TRBV4-3 and TRBJ2-1; maybe TRBD2 (6 bases). The CDR3 has 15 amino acids. The germline CDR1 and CDR2 sequences are LGHNA and YSLEER. V shed 1 base and J shed 6 bases, with 13 bases lying between them. The CDR3 spells CASSQGGGSPNEQFF. The CDR3, as DNA: TGCGCCAGCAGCCAAGGGGGAGGTTCGCCCAATGAGCAGTTCTTC.

The V call is TRBV6-5, the J call TRBJ2-2; either TRBD1 or TRBD2 may supply D (6 bases each). The CDR3 is 17 amino acids. Trimming stripped 2 bases from V and 0 bases from J, with 13 bases between. The germline V gene encodes CDR1 MNHEY and CDR2 SVGAGI. The CDR3 DNA reads TGTGCCAGCAGTTACGTGAGGGGGGCAGCGAACACCGGGGAGCTGTTTTTT. It encodes CASSYVRGAANTGELFF.

The CDR3 DNA sequence: TGCAGCGTTGGCCCCTCCGTCAGCTCCTACGAGCAGTACTTC. Translating gives CSVGPSVSSYEQYF. The chain is built from TRBV29-1 and TRBJ2-7; D gene ambiguous. The CDR3 covers 14 residues. Trimming stripped 4 bases from V and 0 bases from J, with 13 bases between. Looked up from germline, CDR1 is SQVTM and CDR2 is ANQGSEA.

This chain connects TRBV6-5 to TRBJ1-4, with 8 bases fitting TRBD1. The germline gives CDR1 MNHEY, CDR2 SVGAGI. Trimming took 4 bases from V and 0 from J; bases not matched to a gene: 4. The CDR3 consists of 16 residues. DNA of the CDR3: TGTGCCAGCAGTTTTGGACAGGGAGCAACTAATGAAAAACTGTTTTTT. This encodes CASSFGQGATNEKLFF.

V is TRBV6-5 and J is TRBJ2-7; 8 nucleotides match TRBD1. CDR3 length: 14 residues. The germline gives CDR1 MNHEY, CDR2 SVGAGI. With 4 bases clipped from V and 2 bases from J, the junction kept 4 bases outside the gene matches. The CDR3 spells CASSSGQAPYEQYF. For the CDR3, the DNA is TGTGCCAGCAGTTCGGGACAGGCCCCCTACGAGCAGTACTTC.

The V call is TRBV7-9, the J call TRBJ1-2, with D possibly TRBD1 on 5 matching bases. V lost 0 bases to trimming and J lost 6 bases, with 14 bases between them. CDR1 SEHNR and CDR2 FQNEAQ come from the germline V gene (reference sequence). The CDR3 has 15 residues. This chain's CDR3 is CASSLASGGLDGYTF. CDR3 sequence (DNA): TGTGCCAGCAGCTTAGCGTCGGGGGGACTGGATGGCTACACCTTC.

The chain has TRBV28 and TRBJ1-6; D might be TRBD1 (5 bases). Germline V gives CDR1 MDHEN, CDR2 SYDVKM. Trimming stripped 8 bases from V and 1 base from J, with 12 bases between. CDR3 length equals 15 residues. The CDR3, as DNA: TGTGCCAGCCGACAGCTCATGTCCTATAATTCACCCCTCCACTTT. This encodes CASRQLMSYNSPLHF.

The chain recombines TRBV4-2 with TRBJ2-5; 9 bases map to TRBD2. V trimming: 0 bases; J trimming: 5 bases; junction bases outside the gene matches: 7. Germline values: CDR1 LGHNA, CDR2 YNFKEQ. The CDR3 covers 16 residues. This CDR3 is CASSQDRGGAPETQYF. CDR3 DNA sequence: TGTGCCAGCAGCCAAGATCGCGGGGGGGCTCCTGAGACCCAGTACTTC.

This clonotype was found a few times. The chain is built from TRBV19 and TRBJ2-7, with D possibly called TRBD1 or TRBD2 (5 bases each). The CDR3 contains 13 residues. CDR1 is LNHDA and CDR2 is SQIVND in the germline V gene (reference sequence). Trimming pared 3 bases from V and 2 bases from J, leaving 8 bases between. The CDR3, as DNA: TGTGCCAGTAGTATTCAGGGAGCCTACGAGCAGTACTTC. The encoded protein is CASSIQGAYEQYF.

V is TRBV18 and J is TRBJ1-5; perhaps TRBD1 as D (6 bases). This CDR3 region has 16 residues. V lost 3 bases and J 0 bases, leaving 12 bases between the germline ends. Germline V gene data show CDR1 as KGHSH and CDR2 as LQKENI. The CDR3 loop reads CASSPSGGHSNQPQHF. DNA of the CDR3: TGTGCCAGCTCACCCTCGGGGGGCCATAGCAATCAGCCCCAGCATTTT. The whole variable domain, remainder taken from reference TRBV18 and TRBJ1-5, is NAGVMQNPRHLVRRRGQEARLRCSPMKGHSHVYWYRQLPEEGLKFMVYLQKENIIDESGMPKERFSAEFPKEGPSILRIQQVVRGDSAAYFCASSPSGGHSNQPQHFGDGTRLSIL.

V usage is TRBV3-1 and J usage is TRBJ2-1, with TRBD2 matching 13 bases. Germline CDR1 LGHDT, CDR2 YNNKEL (reference sequence). V gave up 4 bases and J gave up 8 bases; unmatched junction bases: 11. This CDR3 is 17 amino acids long. CDR3 sequence: CASSPGPTSGRVHEQFF. The CDR3 nucleotides are TGTGCCAGCAGCCCCGGTCCCACTAGCGGGAGGGTACATGAGCAGTTCTTC.